A selection of T cell receptor beta chains follows, all from one sample in a study of identical twins. TCRdb itself ran the 5' RACE reads through MiXCR, one entry per CDR3 protein. Found here are 550,000 to 800,000 distinct CDR3 sequences, around 7.5% of them singletons; the top ten hold about 1.6%. The same specimen was also included in a second study, on yellow fever vaccine responses in identical twins.

Material for sequencing was PBMCs. Every receptor here comes from a woman younger than 35 in good health. Both conserved end residues are part of each CDR3. Each record gives: J gene, V gene, D gene, clone size, CDR3 protein, CDR3 DNA. The D gene is left open where the match is weak. The listing skips clone size in some rows; elsewhere it reads once, few, many or a size class.

J gene: TRBJ2-1; V gene: TRBV29-1; D gene: NA; clone size: few; CDR3 protein: CSVYGYNEQFF; CDR3 DNA: TGCAGCGTTTACGGATACAATGAGCAGTTCTTC
J gene: TRBJ2-4; V gene: TRBV20-1; D gene: NA; clone size: NA; CDR3 protein: CSAAQGYLAKNIQYF; CDR3 DNA: TGCAGTGCTGCACAGGGTTACCTAGCCAAAAACATTCAGTACTTC
J gene: TRBJ2-7; V gene: TRBV5-1; D gene: NA; clone size: NA; CDR3 protein: CASSRPGGTYEQYF; CDR3 DNA: TGCGCCAGCAGCCGCCCTGGTGGGACCTACGAGCAGTACTTC
J gene: TRBJ2-6; V gene: TRBV20-1; D gene: NA; clone size: NA; CDR3 protein: CSARDTSGANVLTF; CDR3 DNA: TGCAGTGCTAGAGATACCTCTGGGGCCAACGTCCTGACTTTC
J gene: TRBJ1-1; V gene: TRBV7-2; D gene: TRBD1; clone size: many; CDR3 protein: CASRDYPGQGTAFF; CDR3 DNA: TGTGCCAGCAGAGACTATCCGGGACAGGGTACCGCTTTCTTT
J gene: TRBJ2-1; V gene: TRBV28; D gene: TRBD2; clone size: few; CDR3 protein: CASRRSGIYNEQFF; CDR3 DNA: TGTGCCAGCAGGCGTAGCGGGATTTACAATGAGCAGTTCTTC
J gene: TRBJ2-1; V gene: TRBV4-1; D gene: TRBD2; clone size: many; CDR3 protein: CASSHWGRGETNEQFF; CDR3 DNA: TGCGCCAGCAGCCATTGGGGGCGGGGGGAAACCAATGAGCAGTTCTTC
J gene: TRBJ2-1; V gene: TRBV4-1; D gene: NA; clone size: few; CDR3 protein: CASSQDPPTGMYNEQFF; CDR3 DNA: TGCGCCAGCAGCCAAGATCCCCCAACAGGGATGTACAATGAGCAGTTCTTC
J gene: TRBJ2-7; V gene: TRBV25-1; D gene: TRBD2; clone size: many; CDR3 protein: CASRGGSSGSRRSSYEQYF; CDR3 DNA: TGTGCCAGCAGGGGGGGGTCTAGCGGGAGTCGGAGGAGCTCCTACGAGCAGTACTTC
J gene: TRBJ2-1; V gene: TRBV23-1; D gene: NA; clone size: NA; CDR3 protein: CASSRTAELYNEQFF; CDR3 DNA: TGCGCCAGCAGTCGGACGGCTGAGCTCTACAATGAGCAGTTCTTC
J gene: TRBJ1-2; V gene: TRBV6-1; D gene: TRBD1; clone size: many; CDR3 protein: CASSRGQGYGYTF; CDR3 DNA: TGTGCCAGCAGCCGGGGACAGGGGTATGGCTACACCTTC
J gene: TRBJ2-6; V gene: TRBV5-1; D gene: NA; clone size: few; CDR3 protein: CASSRSGTPSGANVLTF; CDR3 DNA: TGCGCCAGCAGCAGATCCGGGACACCCTCTGGGGCCAACGTCCTGACTTTC
J gene: TRBJ2-2; V gene: TRBV12-3/TRBV12-4; D gene: NA; clone size: many; CDR3 protein: CASSLFRDGTGELFF; CDR3 DNA: TGTGCCAGCAGTTTGTTTAGGGACGGCACCGGGGAGCTGTTTTTT
J gene: TRBJ1-6; V gene: TRBV12-3/TRBV12-4; D gene: NA; clone size: many; CDR3 protein: CASSQQSGNSPLHF; CDR3 DNA: TGTGCCAGCAGTCAACAGAGCGGTAATTCACCCCTCCACTTT
J gene: TRBJ2-2; V gene: TRBV4-2; D gene: TRBD2; clone size: few; CDR3 protein: CASSPEPGLAGVLAGELFF; CDR3 DNA: TGTGCCAGCAGCCCCGAACCGGGACTAGCGGGAGTCTTGGCCGGGGAGCTGTTTTTT
J gene: TRBJ2-3; V gene: TRBV6-1; D gene: NA; clone size: few; CDR3 protein: CASRKRYSSTDTQYF; CDR3 DNA: TGTGCCAGCAGGAAAAGATACAGCAGCACAGATACGCAGTATTTT
J gene: TRBJ2-3; V gene: TRBV6-1; D gene: NA; clone size: many; CDR3 protein: CASRSLGGMSTDTQYF; CDR3 DNA: TGTGCCAGCAGAAGTCTTGGAGGGATGAGCACAGATACGCAGTATTTT
J gene: TRBJ2-1; V gene: TRBV20-1; D gene: TRBD2; clone size: NA; CDR3 protein: CSARAKTSGGYYNEQFF; CDR3 DNA: TGCAGTGCTAGAGCAAAGACTAGCGGGGGGTACTACAATGAGCAGTTCTTC
J gene: TRBJ2-5; V gene: TRBV20-1; D gene: NA; clone size: many; CDR3 protein: CSARDSGEETQYF; CDR3 DNA: TGCAGTGCTAGAGATTCGGGGGAGGAGACCCAGTACTTC
J gene: TRBJ2-1; V gene: TRBV12-3/TRBV12-4; D gene: NA; clone size: few; CDR3 protein: CASTEGAADNEQFF; CDR3 DNA: TGTGCCAGCACCGAAGGCGCGGCCGACAATGAGCAGTTCTTC
J gene: TRBJ2-5; V gene: TRBV7-2; D gene: NA; clone size: many; CDR3 protein: CASSLGVPIKETQYF; CDR3 DNA: TGTGCCAGCAGCTTAGGGGTCCCGATCAAAGAGACCCAGTACTTC
J gene: TRBJ2-1; V gene: TRBV20-1; D gene: TRBD1; clone size: NA; CDR3 protein: CSATDRVPYNEQFF; CDR3 DNA: TGCAGTGCTACAGACAGGGTCCCCTACAATGAGCAGTTCTTC
J gene: TRBJ2-7; V gene: TRBV11-3; D gene: NA; clone size: NA; CDR3 protein: CASGHAGGSSYEQYF; CDR3 DNA: TGTGCCAGCGGCCATGCGGGTGGAAGCTCCTACGAGCAGTACTTC
J gene: TRBJ2-2; V gene: TRBV6-2/TRBV6-3; D gene: TRBD1; clone size: few; CDR3 protein: CASRKDRDTGELFF; CDR3 DNA: TGTGCCAGCAGGAAGGACAGGGACACCGGGGAGCTGTTTTTT
J gene: TRBJ1-6; V gene: TRBV7-9; D gene: NA; clone size: NA; CDR3 protein: CASSFSGANSPLHF; CDR3 DNA: TGTGCCAGCAGCTTCTCGGGCGCCAATTCACCCCTCCACTTT